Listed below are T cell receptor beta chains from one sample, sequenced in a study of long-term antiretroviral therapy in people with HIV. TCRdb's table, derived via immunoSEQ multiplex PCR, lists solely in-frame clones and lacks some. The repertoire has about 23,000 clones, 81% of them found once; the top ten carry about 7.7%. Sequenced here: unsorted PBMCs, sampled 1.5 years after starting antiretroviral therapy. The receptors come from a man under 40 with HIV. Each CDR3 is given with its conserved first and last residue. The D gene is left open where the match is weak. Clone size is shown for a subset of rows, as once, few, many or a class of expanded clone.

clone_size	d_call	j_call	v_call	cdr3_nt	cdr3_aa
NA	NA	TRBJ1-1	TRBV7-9	TGTGCCAGCAGCCGAGACATGAACACTGAAGCTTTCTTT	CASSRDMNTEAFF
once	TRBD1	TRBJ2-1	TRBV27	TGTGCCAGCAGTTACCGGGACAGGGGGTGGAATGAGCAGTTCTTC	CASSYRDRGWNEQFF
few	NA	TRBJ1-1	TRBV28	TGTGCCAGCAGGCGGACCACTGAAGCTTTCTTT	CASRRTTEAFF
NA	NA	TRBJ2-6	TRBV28	TGTGCCAGCAGCTCGCTGTTTGGGGCCAACGTCCTGACTTTC	CASSSLFGANVLTF
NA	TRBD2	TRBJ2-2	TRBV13	TGTGCCAGCAGCGGAGGGACTAGCACCGGGGAGCTGTTTTTT	CASSGGTSTGELFF
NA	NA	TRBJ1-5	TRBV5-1	TGCGCCAGCAGCTTGGTCAGGGGTGGTTCCCAGCATTTT	CASSLVRGGSQHF
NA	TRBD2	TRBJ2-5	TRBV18	TGTGCCAGCTCACCACCGTATAGGGGACTAAGGGAGACCCAGTACTTC	CASSPPYRGLRETQYF
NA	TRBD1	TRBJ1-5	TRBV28	TGTGCCAGCAGCTTTGGGGACAGGTACGTTAGCAATCAGCCCCAGCATTTT	CASSFGDRYVSNQPQHF
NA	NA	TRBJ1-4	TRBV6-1	TGTGCCAGCAGTGATTGGGCCCTGGGGGAAAAACTGTTTTTT	CASSDWALGEKLFF
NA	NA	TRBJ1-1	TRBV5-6	TGTGCCAGCAGCCGTACGTCCTACCTCCCCGGACTCACTGAAGCTTTCTTT	CASSRTSYLPGLTEAFF
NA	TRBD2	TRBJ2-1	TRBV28	TGTTCCGGGGCAGCGGGAACATCCAATGAGCAGTTCTTC	CSGAAGTSNEQFF
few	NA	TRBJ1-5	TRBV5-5	TGTGCCAGCAGATCGGGACTAGATATCAATCAGCCCCAGCATTTT	CASRSGLDINQPQHF
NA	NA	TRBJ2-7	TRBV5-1	TGCGCCAGCAGTATGTCCGGGCGGGGCTACGAGCAGTACTTC	CASSMSGRGYEQYF
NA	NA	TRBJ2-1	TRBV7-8	TGTGCCAGCAGCGACACCTTCGAAGGGGCTTTGAGGTACAATGAGCAGTTCTTC	CASSDTFEGALRYNEQFF
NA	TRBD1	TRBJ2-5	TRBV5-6	TGTGCCAGCAGCTCCGATGGGACAGGGGACTCCCAAGAGACCCAGTACTTC	CASSSDGTGDSQETQYF
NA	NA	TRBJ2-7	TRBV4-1	TGCGCCAGCAGCCACAGTGTCGGACCCTACGAGCAGTACTTC	CASSHSVGPYEQYF
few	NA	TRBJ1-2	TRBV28	TGTGCCAGCAGTTTGGGAGACTATGGCTACACCTTC	CASSLGDYGYTF
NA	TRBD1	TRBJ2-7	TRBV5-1	TGCGCCAGCAGCGATTTCAGGACAGGCTCCTACGAGCAGTACTTC	CASSDFRTGSYEQYF
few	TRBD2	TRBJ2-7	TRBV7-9	TGTGCCAGCAGCGCACTAGCGGGGGCCTTCTACGAGCAGTACTTC	CASSALAGAFYEQYF
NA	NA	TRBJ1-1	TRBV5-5	TGTGCCAGCAGCCCCACGAACACTGAAGCTTTCTTT	CASSPTNTEAFF
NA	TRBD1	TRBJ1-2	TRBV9	TGTGCCAGCAAACCGAGGGGGCAGGGCTATGGCTACACCTTC	CASKPRGQGYGYTF
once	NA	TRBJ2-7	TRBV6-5	TGTGCCAGCAGTTACTCTCGGGCAGGCATCTCCTACGAGCAGTACTTC	CASSYSRAGISYEQYF
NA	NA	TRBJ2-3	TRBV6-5	TGTGCCAGCAGTTCCCCGGGACTTCTCACAGATACGCAGTATTTT	CASSSPGLLTDTQYF
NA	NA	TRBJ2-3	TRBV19	TGTGCCAGTAGGGTAGACCTCCGGGCCGATACGCAGTATTTT	CASRVDLRADTQYF
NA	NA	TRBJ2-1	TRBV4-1	TGCGCCAGCAGCCAAGGCGCGACCAGCTACAATGAGCAGTTCTTC	CASSQGATSYNEQFF
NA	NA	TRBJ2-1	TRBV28	TGTGCCAGCAGTTTAGGCTATGAGCAGTTCTTC	CASSLGYEQFF
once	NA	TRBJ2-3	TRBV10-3	TGTGCCATCAGTGAGTCATTGCTGAAGGACCGGCGGGATACGCAGTATTTT	CAISESLLKDRRDTQYF
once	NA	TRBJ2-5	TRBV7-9	TGTGCCAGCGGCCGGAGGGAAGAGACCCAGTACTTC	CASGRREETQYF
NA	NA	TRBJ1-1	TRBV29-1	TGCAGCGTCCCTTTGAAACAGGAGGTGGGCGCTATGAACACTGAAGCTTTCTTT	CSVPLKQEVGAMNTEAFF
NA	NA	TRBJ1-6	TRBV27	TGTGCCAGCAGTTTAGAGCATAATTCACCCCTCCACTTT	CASSLEHNSPLHF
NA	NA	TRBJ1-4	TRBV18	TGTGCCAGCTCACCACCAGATGCGGGGGAAAAACTGTTTTTT	CASSPPDAGEKLFF
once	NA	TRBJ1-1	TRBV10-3	TGTGCCATCAGCAGGGAGCTTATGAACACTGAAGCTTTCTTT	CAISRELMNTEAFF
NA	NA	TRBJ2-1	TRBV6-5	TGTGCCAGCAGGACCTACAATGAGCAGTTCTTC	CASRTYNEQFF
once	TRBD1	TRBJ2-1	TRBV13	TGTGCCAGCAGCTTCCGGGACAGGGAATGGGGGAACAGCTCCTACAATGAGCAGTTCTTC	CASSFRDREWGNSSYNEQFF
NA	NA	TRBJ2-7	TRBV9	TGTGCCAGCAGCCCAGTCCCCTCCTCCTACGAGCAGTACTTC	CASSPVPSSYEQYF
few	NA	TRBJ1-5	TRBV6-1	TGTGCCAGCAGTCCGGGGTGGTTGGGTCAGCCCCAGCATTTT	CASSPGWLGQPQHF
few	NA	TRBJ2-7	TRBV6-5	TGTGCCAGCAGTTACGATGCGGCGGGACAAACCTACGAGCAGTACTTC	CASSYDAAGQTYEQYF
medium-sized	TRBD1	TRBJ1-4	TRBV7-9	TGTGCCAGCAGCTTGGGGACAGGCGATCCTAATGAAAAACTGTTTTTT	CASSLGTGDPNEKLFF
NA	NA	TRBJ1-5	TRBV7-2	TGTGCCAGCAGAAAGACGTCCGGTAGCAATCAGCCCCAGCATTTT	CASRKTSGSNQPQHF
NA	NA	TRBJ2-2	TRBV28	TGTGCCAGCAGTTCCCGGGACCCGGGTAGTAAGTCCGGGGAGCTGTTTTTT	CASSSRDPGSKSGELFF
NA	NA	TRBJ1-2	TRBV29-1	TGCAGCCTTGCCAGTGGCTACACCTTC	CSLASGYTF
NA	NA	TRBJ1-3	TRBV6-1	TGTGCCAGCAGTGAATCTCTTCCGAGGCGCTCTGGAAACACCATATATTTT	CASSESLPRRSGNTIYF
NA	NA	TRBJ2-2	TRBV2	TGTGCCAGCAGGAGGGACAAGAACACCGGGGAGCTGTTTTTT	CASRRDKNTGELFF
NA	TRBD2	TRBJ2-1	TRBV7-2	TGTGCCAGCAGCTCGTATAGCGGGATATCCTACAATGAGCAGTTCTTC	CASSSYSGISYNEQFF
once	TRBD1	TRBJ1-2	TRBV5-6	TGTGCCAGCAGCGACAGGGACCGCTATGGCTACACCTTC	CASSDRDRYGYTF
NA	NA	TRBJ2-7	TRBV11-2	TGTGCCAGCAGCTTAAGTTGGGACATGGAAAATTACGAGCAGTACTTC	CASSLSWDMENYEQYF
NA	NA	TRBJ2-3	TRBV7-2	TGTGCCAGCAGCTTGGACGGGGGTAGCACAGATACGCAGTATTTT	CASSLDGGSTDTQYF
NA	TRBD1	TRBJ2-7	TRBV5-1	TGCGCCATCTCTCCGGGACAGGATCGTTACGAGCAGTACTTC	CAISPGQDRYEQYF
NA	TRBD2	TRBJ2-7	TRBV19	TGTGCCAGTAGTATAGCTAGCGGAGCCCGCGAGCAGTACTTC	CASSIASGAREQYF
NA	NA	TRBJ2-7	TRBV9	TGTGCCAGCAGCTCCCGCGGGGCCTACGAGCAGTACTTC	CASSSRGAYEQYF
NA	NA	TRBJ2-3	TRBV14	TGTGCCAGCAGCCAAGATCTAGGAGTAGATACGCAGTATTTT	CASSQDLGVDTQYF
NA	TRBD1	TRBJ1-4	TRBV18	TGTGCCAGCTCACCACAGGACAGGGTCGGAGAAAAACTGTTTTTT	CASSPQDRVGEKLFF
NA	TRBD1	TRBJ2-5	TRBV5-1	TGCGCCAGCAGACCCGGTTTGACAGGGACCGGAGGTCTTGAGACCCAGTACTTC	CASRPGLTGTGGLETQYF
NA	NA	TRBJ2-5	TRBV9	TGTGCCAGCAGCGTAGCTTCGGGAGAGACCCAGTACTTC	CASSVASGETQYF